This TCR beta chain is drawn from a study of blood T cell repertoires in COVID-19. This CDR3 is built from 15 residues. Deletions cut 4 bases from V and 0 bases from J, with 10 bases between. The germline V gene encodes CDR1 SGHDT and CDR2 YYEEEE. Original methodology: Estimation of nucleated cell counts was performed using reference gene primer amplification. Repertoires were generated with immunoSEQ multiplex PCR, while TCRdb's copy carries only in-frame clones and drops some. D and trimming were read from the DNA, whereas the V and J calls and clone size are those reported in that table. The table lists about 210,000 clones, about 87% of them singletons.

This receptor was identified in a man between 65 and 85 years old with acute or convalescent COVID-19. Sequencing was carried out using peripheral blood. The rearrangement uses TRBV5-6 and TRBJ1-4, with D unclear. Here the CDR3 DNA reads TGTGCCAGCAGCCTATATGAAGCAACTAATGAAAAACTGTTTTTT. This sequence encodes CASSLYEATNEKLFF.